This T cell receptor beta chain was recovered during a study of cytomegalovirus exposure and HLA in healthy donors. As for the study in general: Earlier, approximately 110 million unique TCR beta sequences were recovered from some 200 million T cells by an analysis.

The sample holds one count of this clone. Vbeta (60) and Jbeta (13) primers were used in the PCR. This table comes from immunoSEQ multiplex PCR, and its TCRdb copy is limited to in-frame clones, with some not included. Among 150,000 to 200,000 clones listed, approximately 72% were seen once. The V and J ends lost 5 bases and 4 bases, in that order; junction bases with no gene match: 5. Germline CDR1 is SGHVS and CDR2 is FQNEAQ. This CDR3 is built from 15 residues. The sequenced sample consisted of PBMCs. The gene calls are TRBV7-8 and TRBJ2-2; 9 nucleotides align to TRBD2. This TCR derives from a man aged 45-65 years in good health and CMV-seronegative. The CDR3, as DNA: TGTGCCAGCAGCCCCTGGCGGGGGGGCACCGGGGAGCTGTTTTTT. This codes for CASSPWRGGTGELFF.